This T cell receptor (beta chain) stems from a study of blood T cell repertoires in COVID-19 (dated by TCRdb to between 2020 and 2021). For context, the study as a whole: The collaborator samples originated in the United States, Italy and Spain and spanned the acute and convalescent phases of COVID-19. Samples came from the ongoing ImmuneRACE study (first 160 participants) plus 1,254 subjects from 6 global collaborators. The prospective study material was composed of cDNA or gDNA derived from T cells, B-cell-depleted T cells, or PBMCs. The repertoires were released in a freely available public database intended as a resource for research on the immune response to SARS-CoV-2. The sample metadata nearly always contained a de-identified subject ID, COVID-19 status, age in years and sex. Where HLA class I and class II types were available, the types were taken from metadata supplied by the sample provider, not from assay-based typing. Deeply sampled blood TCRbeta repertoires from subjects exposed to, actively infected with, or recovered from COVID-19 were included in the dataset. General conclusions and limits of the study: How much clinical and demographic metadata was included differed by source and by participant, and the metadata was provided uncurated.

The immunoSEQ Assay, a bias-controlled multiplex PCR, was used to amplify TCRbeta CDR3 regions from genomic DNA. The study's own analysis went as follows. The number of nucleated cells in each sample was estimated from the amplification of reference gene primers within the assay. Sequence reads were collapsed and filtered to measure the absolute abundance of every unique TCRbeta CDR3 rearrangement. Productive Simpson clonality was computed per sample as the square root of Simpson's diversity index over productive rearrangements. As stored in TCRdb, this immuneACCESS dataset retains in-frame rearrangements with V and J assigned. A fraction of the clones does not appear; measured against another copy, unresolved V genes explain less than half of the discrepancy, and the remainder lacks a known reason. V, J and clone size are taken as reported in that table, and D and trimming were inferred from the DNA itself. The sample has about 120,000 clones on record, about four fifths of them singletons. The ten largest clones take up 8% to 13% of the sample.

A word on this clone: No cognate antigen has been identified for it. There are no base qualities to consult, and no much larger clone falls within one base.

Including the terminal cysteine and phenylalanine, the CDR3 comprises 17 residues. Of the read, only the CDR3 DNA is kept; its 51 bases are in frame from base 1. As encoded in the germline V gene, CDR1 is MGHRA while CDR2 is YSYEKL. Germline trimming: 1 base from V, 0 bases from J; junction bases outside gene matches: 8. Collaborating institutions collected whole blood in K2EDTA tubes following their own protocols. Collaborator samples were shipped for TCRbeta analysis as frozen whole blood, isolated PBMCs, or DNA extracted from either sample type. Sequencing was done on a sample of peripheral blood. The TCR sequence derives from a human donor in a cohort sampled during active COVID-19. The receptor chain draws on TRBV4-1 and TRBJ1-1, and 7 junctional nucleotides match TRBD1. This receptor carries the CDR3 CASSQARGPRLNTEAFF. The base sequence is TGCGCCAGCAGCCAAGCGAGGGGGCCAAGGCTGAACACTGAAGCTTTCTTT.